The following is a T cell receptor (beta chain) sequence with its context. Its antigen is still unknown. TCRdb keeps only in-frame clones here, not all; method: immunoSEQ multiplex PCR. This table holds approximately 18,000 clones, 80% found once. The sample belongs to a study of T cell clones after liver transplantation. The wider study: TCRbeta sequencing after a pre-transplant mixed lymphocyte reaction identified graft-donor-reactive clones, later tracked in post-transplant blood. Graft-donor-reactive sequences were compared with third-party-reactive TCRbeta sequences from pre-transplant mixed lymphocyte reactions. Blood was drawn pre-transplant, before withdrawal, and after full or failed withdrawal. Whole-study results and caveats: The donor-reactive repertoire was only partly measurable in a couple of subjects, lacking donor cells.

This CDR3 is 14 amino acids long. CDR1 and CDR2 (germline): LNHDA, SQIVND (reference sequence). V was clipped by 3 bases and J by 3 bases, with 9 bases between them. The chain combines TRBV19 with TRBJ2-1, with D maybe TRBD1 (5 bases). Here the sequenced sample was CD8+ T cells from blood, taken about 50 months after liver transplant. This sequence originates from a human patient who received a liver transplant. Some T cells may trace back to the graft donor. For the CDR3, the DNA is TGTGCCAGTAGTATTTCAAGGGGCTACAATGAGCAGTTCTTC. Protein: CASSISRGYNEQFF.